This T cell receptor (beta chain) comes out of a study of T cells after yellow fever vaccination. Study-wide context: Any fraction with a low cell number was prepared using SMART-Seq v4 Ultra Low Input.

About this clonotype itself: What it binds is unknown.

V lost 7 bases and J lost 1, with 12 bases in between. Germline V CDR1 and CDR2: DFQATT, SNEGSKA (reference sequence). This CDR3 is built from 13 residues. General study results and limits: Peaking faster, on day 5 versus 15, the secondary response was nonetheless weaker.

UMIs and a universal primer site were added when TCR cDNA was made by 5'RACE template switching. TCRdb recomputed calls from the 5' RACE reads with MiXCR, one row per CDR3 protein. The table records some 320,000 distinct CDR3 sequences, about 10% of them present only once. The source was CD4+ T cells sorted from PBMCs, collected 45 days after the yellow fever booster vaccination. J is TRBJ2-3 and V is TRBV20-1; either TRBD1 or TRBD2 may fit D (5 bases each). The TCR originated in a man aged 18 to 29 who received the YFV17D yellow fever vaccine. This chain's CDR3 is CSVLRDRTDTQYF. CDR3 DNA: TGCAGTGTCCTCCGGGACCGCACAGATACGCAGTATTTT.